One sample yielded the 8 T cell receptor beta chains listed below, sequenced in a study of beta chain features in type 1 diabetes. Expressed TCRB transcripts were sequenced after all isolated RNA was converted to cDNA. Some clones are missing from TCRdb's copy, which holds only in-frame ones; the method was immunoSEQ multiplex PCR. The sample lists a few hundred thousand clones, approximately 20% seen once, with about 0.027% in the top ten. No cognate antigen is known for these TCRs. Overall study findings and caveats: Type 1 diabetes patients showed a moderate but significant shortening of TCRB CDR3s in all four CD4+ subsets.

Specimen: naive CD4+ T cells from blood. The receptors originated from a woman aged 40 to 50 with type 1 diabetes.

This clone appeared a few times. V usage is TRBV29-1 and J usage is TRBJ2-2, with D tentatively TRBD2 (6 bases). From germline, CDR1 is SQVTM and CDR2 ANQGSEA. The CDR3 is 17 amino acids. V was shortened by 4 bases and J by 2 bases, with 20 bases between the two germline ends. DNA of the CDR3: TGCAGCGTTGGGGGGGTGGGTGGCAGTCTAAACACCGGGGAGCTGTTTTTT. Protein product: CSVGGVGGSLNTGELFF.

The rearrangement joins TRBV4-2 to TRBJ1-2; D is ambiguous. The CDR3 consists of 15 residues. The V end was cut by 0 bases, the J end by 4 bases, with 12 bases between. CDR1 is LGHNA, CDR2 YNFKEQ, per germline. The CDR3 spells CASSQDSGAAYGYTF. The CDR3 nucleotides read TGTGCCAGCAGCCAAGATTCAGGCGCAGCCTATGGCTACACCTTC.

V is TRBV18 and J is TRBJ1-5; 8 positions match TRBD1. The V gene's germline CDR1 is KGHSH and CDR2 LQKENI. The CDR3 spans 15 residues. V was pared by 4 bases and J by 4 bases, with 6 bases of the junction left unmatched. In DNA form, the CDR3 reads TGTGCCAGCTCACTCGCAGGGGGCCCGAATCAGCCCCAGCATTTT. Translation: CASSLAGGPNQPQHF.

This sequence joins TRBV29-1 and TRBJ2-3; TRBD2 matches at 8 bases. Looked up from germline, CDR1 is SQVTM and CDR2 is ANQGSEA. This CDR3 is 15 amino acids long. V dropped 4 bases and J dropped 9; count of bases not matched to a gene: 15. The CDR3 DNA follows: TGCAGCGTTGGAGGGGAAGCGGGAGAGGTTCGAACGCAGTATTTT. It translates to CSVGGEAGEVRTQYF.

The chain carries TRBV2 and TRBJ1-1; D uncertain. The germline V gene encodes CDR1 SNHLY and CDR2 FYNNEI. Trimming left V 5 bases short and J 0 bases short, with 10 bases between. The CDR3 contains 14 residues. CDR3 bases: TGTGCCAGCAGTAATCGGGTTGTGAACACTGAAGCTTTCTTT. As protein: CASSNRVVNTEAFF.

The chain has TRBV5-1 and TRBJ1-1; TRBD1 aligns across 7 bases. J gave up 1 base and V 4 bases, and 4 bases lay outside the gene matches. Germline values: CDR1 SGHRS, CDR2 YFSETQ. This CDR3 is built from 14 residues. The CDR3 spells CASSPGQTNTEAFF. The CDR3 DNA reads TGCGCCAGCAGCCCGGGACAGACGAACACTGAAGCTTTCTTT.

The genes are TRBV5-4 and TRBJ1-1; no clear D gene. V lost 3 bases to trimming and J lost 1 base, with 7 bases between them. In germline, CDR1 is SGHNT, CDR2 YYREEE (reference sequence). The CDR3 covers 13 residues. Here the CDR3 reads CASSYGRNTEAFF. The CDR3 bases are TGTGCCAGCAGCTACGGGAGGAACACTGAAGCTTTCTTT.

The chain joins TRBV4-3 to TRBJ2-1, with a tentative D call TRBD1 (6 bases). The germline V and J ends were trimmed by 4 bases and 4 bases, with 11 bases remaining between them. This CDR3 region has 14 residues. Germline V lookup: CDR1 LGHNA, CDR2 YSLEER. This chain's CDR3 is CASSPPGDYNEQFF. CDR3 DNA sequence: TGCGCCAGCAGCCCTCCAGGGGATTACAATGAGCAGTTCTTC.